This section outlines one TCR beta chain sequence together with its context. Trimming took 0 bases from V and 4 from J; bases not matched to a gene: 5. The CDR3 totals 16 residues. Germline-derived CDR1 and CDR2 are SEHNR and FQNEAQ (reference sequence). Treatment: roughly 18 received Ad26.COV2.S at low or high dose, single or two shots; several received placebo; per-sample allocation not given. Material that was analyzed had been drawn on day 63 after the first vaccine or placebo injection. This sample is drawn from a study of Ad26.COV2.S vaccination and SARS-CoV-2 variants. TCRdb's table, derived via immunoSEQ multiplex PCR, lists solely in-frame clones and lacks some. The table shows some 460,000 clones, with about nine tenths occurring only once.

This sequence was found in a person between 18 and 59 years old who received the Ad26.COV2.S COVID-19 vaccine or a placebo. V is TRBV7-9 and J is TRBJ2-1; 8 nucleotides align to TRBD1. This sample comprised peripheral blood, obtained in a trial of Ad26.COV2.S vaccine versus placebo. CDR3 DNA sequence: TGTGCCAGCAGCTTAGCGCCAGGGGGCAATTACAATGAGCAGTTCTTC. This sequence encodes CASSLAPGGNYNEQFF.